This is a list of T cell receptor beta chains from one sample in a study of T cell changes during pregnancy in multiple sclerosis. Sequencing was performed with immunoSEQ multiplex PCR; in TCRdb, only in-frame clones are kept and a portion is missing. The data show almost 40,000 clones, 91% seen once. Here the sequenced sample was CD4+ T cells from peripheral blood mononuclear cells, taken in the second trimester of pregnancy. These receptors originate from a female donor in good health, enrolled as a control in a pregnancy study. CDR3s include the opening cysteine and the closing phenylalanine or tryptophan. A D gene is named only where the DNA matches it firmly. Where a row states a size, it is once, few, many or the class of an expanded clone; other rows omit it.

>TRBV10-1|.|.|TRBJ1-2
CAITKDRPTGDGYTF
TGCGCCATTACTAAGGACAGACCAACCGGGGATGGCTACACCTTC
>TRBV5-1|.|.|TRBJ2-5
CASSLGGAKETQYF
TGCGCCAGCAGCTTAGGTGGGGCGAAGGAGACCCAGTACTTC
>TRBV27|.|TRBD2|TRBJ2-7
CASTSGGAYEQYF
TGTGCCAGCACCTCTGGGGGGGCCTACGAGCAGTACTTC
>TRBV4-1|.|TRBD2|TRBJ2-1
CASSQAAGTSYNEQFF
TGCGCCAGCAGCCAAGCCGCCGGGACTAGCTACAATGAGCAGTTCTTC
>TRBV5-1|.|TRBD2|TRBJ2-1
CASSKTGTSVYNEQFF
TGCGCCAGCAGCAAAACCGGGACTAGCGTATACAATGAGCAGTTCTTC
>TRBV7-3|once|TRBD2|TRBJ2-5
CASSPLAGIRETQYF
TGTGCCAGCAGCCCCTTAGCGGGTATCCGGGAGACCCAGTACTTC
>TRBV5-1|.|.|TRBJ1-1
CASSNPGSGAEAFF
TGCGCCAGCAGCAACCCGGGGAGCGGCGCTGAAGCTTTCTTT
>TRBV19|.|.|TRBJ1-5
CASSPGWVTGQPQHF
TGTGCCAGTAGTCCCGGGTGGGTCACGGGTCAGCCCCAGCATTTT
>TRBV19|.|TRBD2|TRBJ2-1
CASRARERGGEQFF
TGTGCCAGTAGGGCTCGGGAGCGGGGGGGTGAGCAGTTCTTC
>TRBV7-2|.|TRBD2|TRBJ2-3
CASSAGGLAGGGTQYF
TGTGCCAGCAGCGCCGGGGGACTAGCGGGGGGTGGTACGCAGTATTTT
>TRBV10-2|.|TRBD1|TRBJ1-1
CASLGGTGNTEAFF
TGCGCCAGCCTTGGGGGGACAGGGAACACTGAAGCTTTCTTT
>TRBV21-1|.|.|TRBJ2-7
CASSRGLGQRYEQYF
TGTGCCAGCAGCAGGGGGCTGGGACAGCGCTACGAGCAGTACTTC
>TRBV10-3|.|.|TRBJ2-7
CAISEDPRDIFSYEQYF
TGTGCCATCAGTGAGGATCCCCGGGACATCTTCTCCTACGAGCAGTACTTC
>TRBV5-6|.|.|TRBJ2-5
CASSLVFESGETQYF
TGTGCCAGCAGCTTGGTATTCGAATCAGGGGAGACCCAGTACTTC
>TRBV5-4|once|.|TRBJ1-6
CASSSVGNSPLHF
TGTGCCAGCAGCTCGGTCGGTAATTCACCCCTCCACTTT
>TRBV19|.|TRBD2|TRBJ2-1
CASSTSGGTHYNEQFF
TGTGCCAGTAGTACTTCGGGAGGGACCCACTACAATGAGCAGTTCTTC
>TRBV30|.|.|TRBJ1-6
CACRGEHNSPLHF
TGTGCCTGCCGCGGGGAGCATAATTCACCCCTCCACTTT
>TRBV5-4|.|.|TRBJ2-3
CASSLPGLSTQYF
TGTGCCAGCAGCCTCCCGGGACTTTCTACGCAGTATTTT
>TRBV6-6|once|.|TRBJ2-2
CASSYKGSGELFF
TGTGCCAGCAGTTACAAAGGGAGCGGGGAGCTGTTTTTT
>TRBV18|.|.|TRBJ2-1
CASSPGGYSLYNEQFF
TGTGCCAGCTCACCAGGAGGGTACTCCCTTTACAATGAGCAGTTCTTC
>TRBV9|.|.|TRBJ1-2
CASSVVGEGGYGYTF
TGTGCCAGCAGCGTAGTGGGGGAAGGGGGCTATGGCTACACCTTC
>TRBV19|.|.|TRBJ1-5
CASTPGASANQPQHF
TGTGCCAGTACCCCTGGGGCAAGCGCCAATCAGCCCCAGCATTTT
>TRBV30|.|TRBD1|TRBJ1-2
CACSQGLYGYTF
TGTGCCTGCTCACAGGGGTTGTATGGCTACACCTTC
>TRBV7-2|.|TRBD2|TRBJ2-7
CASSLAGTRDYEQYF
TGTGCCAGCAGCTTGGCGGGGACTAGGGACTACGAGCAGTACTTC
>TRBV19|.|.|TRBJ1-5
CATQREAGLGNQPQHF
TGTGCCACCCAACGGGAGGCGGGCTTGGGCAATCAGCCCCAGCATTTT
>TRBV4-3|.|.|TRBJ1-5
CASSLSRQAIQPQHF
TGCGCCAGCAGCCTTTCCCGACAGGCAATTCAGCCCCAGCATTTT
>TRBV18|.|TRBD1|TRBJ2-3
CASSRTGSDTQYF
TGTGCCAGCTCCAGGACAGGTTCAGATACGCAGTATTTT
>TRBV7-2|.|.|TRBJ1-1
CASSLTRDTEAFF
TGTGCCAGCAGCTTAACCCGCGACACTGAAGCTTTCTTT
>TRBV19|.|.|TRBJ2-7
CASSIRERRYEQYF
TGTGCCAGTAGTATCAGAGAGAGGCGCTACGAGCAGTACTTC
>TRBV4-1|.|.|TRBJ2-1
CASSHTPAGLSSYNEQFF
TGCGCCAGCAGCCATACCCCGGCGGGCCTGAGCTCCTACAATGAGCAGTTCTTC